This TCR beta chain was captured by sequencing in a study of T cell responses to AZD1222 COVID-19 vaccine. This table comes from immunoSEQ multiplex PCR, and its TCRdb copy is limited to in-frame clones, with some not included. Among 140,000 to 150,000 clones listed, around 88% were seen once. Study-wide results and caveats: Most donors were white British, females outnumbered males, and clonal diversity was possibly underestimated.

This clone was found once. Antigen: not known. This CDR3 comprises 12 residues. V was clipped by 6 bases and J by 5 bases, with 10 bases between them. The germline CDR1 and CDR2 sequences are KGHSH and LQKENI. This receptor was obtained from an adult in good health. The starting material was peripheral blood, obtained on day 0 of AZD1222 vaccination. This chain connects TRBV18 to TRBJ1-2; no firm D call. The CDR3 bases are TGTGCCAGCTCCCCCGGCCTTTATGGCTACACCTTC. Protein product: CASSPGLYGYTF.